This TCR beta chain is drawn from a study of T-cell reconstitution after alpha-beta-depleted transplantation in children. Whole-study findings and limits: Two months or so post-transplant, alpha-beta T cells reportedly derived from several hundred expanded graft clones. Several patients had high TCRbeta diversity at day 60; it came from surviving recipient T cells and thymic progenitors.

Construction of the TCRbeta library involved unique molecular identifiers. Using its own MiXCR run on the PCR reads, TCRdb lists one record per CDR3 protein. This sample carries under 400,000 distinct CDR3 sequences, about a quarter of them seen once, and the ten largest clones take approximately 11%. The sample holds a few counts of this clonotype. What it binds is not known. V gave up 6 bases and J gave up 8 bases; unmatched junction bases: 16. CDR1 and CDR2 (germline): DFQATT, SNEGSKA (reference sequence). The CDR3 is made up of 15 amino acids. This chain links TRBV20-1 with TRBJ2-4; 7 positions agree with TRBD2. The sample consisted of PBMCs, mostly from graft donor cells, taken 180 days after TCRalphabeta/CD19-depleted stem cell transplant. The sequence came from a male patient aged 10-17 years who had a stem cell transplant for acute lymphoblastic leukemia, so the T cells may come from the graft donor. This CDR3 is CSAKGGHSHGDIQYF. CDR3 sequence (DNA): TGCAGTGCCAAGGGAGGGCACAGCCATGGGGACATTCAGTACTTC.